Shown below are 11 T cell receptor beta chains from a single sample sequenced in a study of identical twins. Each CDR3 protein gets one entry after TCRdb re-called the 5' RACE reads with MiXCR. The sample has 1.5 million or so distinct CDR3 sequences, about 32% seen once. The sequencing sample was made of cord blood. These receptors came from a newborn girl in good health.

This clonotype appeared a few times. This sequence joins TRBV19 and TRBJ2-3; a weak D match, TRBD2 (5 bases). The CDR3 loop spans 14 amino acids. CDR1 and CDR2 (germline): LNHDA, SQIVND (reference sequence). V was cut by 9 bases and J by 9 bases, with 22 bases left in between. CDR3 DNA: TGTGCCAGCGTGGACTCCCTTAGCACAGCCACGCAGTATTTT. This codes for CASVDSLSTATQYF.

This clonotype was counted only a few times. This sequence joins TRBV10-3 and TRBJ1-1; D not resolved. The V gene lost 2 bases and the J gene lost 6 bases, with 4 bases spanning the gap. CDR1 and CDR2 (germline): ENHRY, SYGVKD. The CDR3 consists of 11 residues. CDR3 coding DNA: TGTGCCATCAGTGAGGGGGCTGAAGCTTTCTTT. Its translation: CAISEGAEAFF.

The rearrangement uses TRBV7-9 and TRBJ1-1, with 8 bases matching TRBD1. The germline CDR1 and CDR2 sequences are SEHNR and FQNEAQ (reference sequence). The CDR3 spans 16 residues. J was trimmed by 6 bases and V by 1 base; bases with no gene match: 10. The CDR3 nucleotides are TGTGCCAGCAGCTTAGTTGCATACAGGGGGAGAGCTGAAGCTTTCTTT. Residues: CASSLVAYRGRAEAFF.

This rearrangement joins TRBV30 to TRBJ1-2; 9 bases map to TRBD1. The germline CDR1 and CDR2 sequences are GTSNPN and SVGIG (reference sequence). This CDR3 spans 12 amino acids. Trimming took 2 bases from V and 6 from J; bases not matched to a gene: 1. The CDR3 bases are TGTGCCTGGAGTCGGACAGGGGATGGCTACACCTTC. It encodes CAWSRTGDGYTF.

This clonotype was counted between two and nine times. The rearrangement uses TRBV28 and TRBJ2-1; 9 bases line up with TRBD1. The J segment lost 6 bases and the V segment lost 3 bases, leaving 6 bases of the junction unmatched. CDR1 and CDR2 from the germline V gene are MDHEN and SYDVKM. There are 15 residues in the CDR3. The CDR3 DNA sequence: TGTGCCAGCAGTTTCCTCGACAGGGGGGGCAATGAGCAGTTCTTC. Protein sequence: CASSFLDRGGNEQFF.

V and J are TRBV20-1 and TRBJ1-4, with 8 bases lining up with TRBD1. Germline V CDR1 and CDR2: DFQATT, SNEGSKA (reference sequence). V lost 3 bases and J lost 5; bases outside the gene matches: 8. There are 15 residues in the CDR3. CDR3 sequence: CSARSRTGFNEKLFF. CDR3 bases: TGCAGTGCTAGGAGCCGGACAGGGTTCAATGAAAAACTGTTTTTT.

The gene calls are TRBV20-1 and TRBJ2-3; D is uncertain. The CDR3 is 15 amino acids. V lost 6 bases and J lost 1, with 17 bases in between. CDR1 and CDR2 (germline): DFQATT, SNEGSKA (reference sequence). DNA of the CDR3: TGCAGTGCCGACCTGATAGAGGCTGGCACAGATACGCAGTATTTT. This gives the protein CSADLIEAGTDTQYF.

This clonotype turned up a few times. The genes are TRBV5-1 and TRBJ1-2; 8 bases are shared with TRBD1. From germline, CDR1 is SGHRS and CDR2 YFSETQ. The CDR3 runs to 14 residues. The V gene end was trimmed by 4 bases and the J gene end by 2 bases; junction bases not matched to a gene: 4. In DNA form, the CDR3 reads TGCGCCAGCAGCCCGGCAGGGGGCAACTATGGCTACACCTTC. It translates to CASSPAGGNYGYTF.

In this sample, this clonotype turned up many times. This rearrangement joins TRBV28 to TRBJ2-7, with D perhaps TRBD2 (7 bases). CDR1 and CDR2 from the germline V gene are MDHEN and SYDVKM. The CDR3 has 12 residues. Trimming cost V 8 bases and J 0 bases, with 8 bases left between them. The DNA of the CDR3 is TGTGCCAGCGGGGGGGCCTCCTACGAGCAGTACTTC. This encodes CASGGASYEQYF.

The V and J genes are TRBV4-1 and TRBJ2-7; TRBD1 might be the D (6 bases). V lost 4 bases and J 0 bases, leaving 22 bases between the germline ends. This CDR3 comprises 18 residues. Germline V gene sequence: CDR1 MGHRA, CDR2 YSYEKL. Written as DNA, the CDR3 is TGCGCCAGCAGCCGACAGGCACCGAAGACCGGCGACTCCTACGAGCAGTACTTC. This encodes CASSRQAPKTGDSYEQYF.

This clonotype has more than one count but fewer than ten. The chain is built from TRBV20-1 and TRBJ2-7, with 13 positions matching TRBD2. The V gene end was trimmed by 3 bases and the J gene end by 4 bases; junction bases not matched to a gene: 9. Per the germline V gene, CDR1 is DFQATT and CDR2 is SNEGSKA (reference sequence). This CDR3 is built from 16 residues. The CDR3 bases are TGCAGTGCTAGTGGGACAAAGGGACTAGCGGGGTACGAGCAGTACTTC. Its protein product is CSASGTKGLAGYEQYF.